This T cell receptor beta chain was retrieved from a study of blood T cells in healthy people across ages. Germline assignment: CDR1 MNHEY and CDR2 SVGEGT. CDR3 length: 15 amino acids. The V segment lost 11 bases and the J segment 0 bases; nucleotides outside the gene matches: 11. For the second PCR, which ran for about 7 to 11 cycles, a sample-barcoded 5' primer and a J-beta primer mix were used. Tags on each cDNA molecule came from a template-switch adaptor with 12 random nucleotides. Each CDR3 protein is one row after TCRdb ran MiXCR on the 5' RACE reads. The sample consists of fewer than 2,000,000 distinct CDR3 sequences, about 31% of them appearing once.

The source of this sequence is a woman in her 30s in good health. The sample comprised blood. The J gene is TRBJ2-7, the V gene TRBV6-2 or TRBV6-3; 9 bases line up with TRBD2. The chain's CDR3 is CACYIFSGGSYEQYF. The CDR3 DNA reads TGTGCCTGTTATATATTTAGCGGGGGCTCCTACGAGCAGTACTTC.